The following is a TCR beta chain sequence with its context. A much larger clone differs from this one at a single base, so this may be a read error. TCR beta cDNA was prepared out of approximately 500 ng total RNA by means of a constant-region primer. Sequencing libraries for TCR beta derived from three nested multiplex PCR rounds that used slightly modified ARM-PCR. TRBV1-TRBV30 forward and Cbeta reverse primers drove the first two roughly 10-cycle rounds. One entry per CDR3 protein, called by TCRdb with MiXCR from the multiplex PCR reads. The sample has about 210,000 distinct CDR3 sequences, over 80% seen once. This sample is drawn from a study of tumor-infiltrating lymphocytes in primary liver carcinoma. The tissue used was unsorted bulk material of about 19-33 mg. RNA and DNA were co-extracted from it with the AllPrep DNA/RNA mini kit. Tumors were each sampled at five separate regions. All tumor samples contained more than 75% viable tumor cells.

The germline V and J ends were trimmed by 3 bases and 1 base, with 13 bases remaining between them. Germline CDR1 reads MDHEN; CDR2 reads SYDVKM. The CDR3 contains 15 residues. J is TRBJ2-7 and V is TRBV28, with no clear D. The TCR originated in a man aged 35 to 55 with primary liver carcinoma and hepatitis B virus infection. The sequencing input was tumor tissue from primary liver carcinoma. The CDR3 protein is CASSFHNFGSYEQYF. The CDR3 nucleotides read TGTGCCAGCAGTTTCCACAACTTCGGTTCCTACGAGCAGTACTTC.